This T cell receptor (beta chain) comes out of a study of blood T cell repertoires in COVID-19. Turning to the study itself: Acute and convalescent COVID-19 specimens originated in the United States, Italy and Spain. Sources were T cells, B-cell-depleted T cells, or PBMCs; the material itself was cDNA or gDNA.

Germline V CDR1 and CDR2: MDHEN, SYDVKM. Trimming took 5 bases from V and 8 from J; bases not matched to a gene: 11. This CDR3 contains 16 residues. The method was immunoSEQ multiplex PCR; TCRdb's version includes in-frame clones alone and lacks a portion of them. The table lists roughly 63,000 clones, more than 75% of them singletons. The chain recombines TRBV28 with TRBJ2-1; 11 bases line up with TRBD2. This TCR was sampled from an elderly man with acute or convalescent COVID-19. What was sequenced was peripheral blood. CDR3 sequence: CASSLLAGGLRDEQFF. The CDR3 bases are TGTGCCAGCAGTCTGTTAGCGGGGGGGCTGAGGGATGAGCAGTTCTTC.